This T cell receptor beta chain appears in the sequencing data of a study of tumor-infiltrating lymphocytes in primary liver carcinoma. Study-wide points: There was no comparison of CD4+ and CD8+ repertoires, as samples were bulk unsorted. Compared with tumor region pairs, tumor-adjacent and tumor-blood pairs overlapped less. With p = 0.039, the top-250-clone fraction in tumors significantly exceeded that in blood.

Production of TCR beta cDNA used roughly 0.55 ug total RNA together with a constant-region primer. Researchers made the TCR beta libraries by running three nested multiplex PCR rounds with slightly modified ARM-PCR. TRBV1-TRBV30 forward primers paired with a C-beta reverse primer were used in the first two PCR rounds, which ran approximately 10 cycles each. One entry per CDR3 protein results from TCRdb running MiXCR on the multiplex PCR reads. The sample has some 180,000 distinct CDR3 sequences, over 50% seen once. For blood RNA, unsorted whole blood served as the source, and germline DNA was extracted too. This clonotype appeared a few times. The antigen remains unidentified. This CDR3 has 11 amino acids. V was shortened by 6 bases and J by 5 bases, with 8 bases between the two germline ends. Looked up from germline, CDR1 is MDHEN and CDR2 is SYDVKM.

V gene TRBV28 combines with J gene TRBJ2-7; D remains ambiguous. The sequenced material came from peripheral blood. The source of this sequence is a middle-aged man with primary liver carcinoma and hepatitis B virus infection. The CDR3, as DNA: TGTGCCAGCAGATTGTCCCACGAGCAGTACTTC. It is translated as CASRLSHEQYF.